This T cell receptor (beta chain) was identified in a study of tumor-infiltrating lymphocytes in oesophageal squamous cell carcinoma. The CDR3 consists of 15 residues. V lost 4 bases, J lost 0 bases, and 11 bases lay in between. In germline, CDR1 is SGHVS, CDR2 FNYEAQ. TCRdb recomputed calls from the PCR reads with MiXCR, one row per CDR3 protein. In the table there are about 14,000 distinct CDR3 sequences, about 50% of which are singletons. The material sequenced was blood. This receptor was obtained from a male donor with esophageal squamous cell carcinoma. The chain has TRBV7-6 and TRBJ2-3; D assignment may be TRBD1 or TRBD2 (5 bases each). In DNA form, the CDR3 reads TGTGCCAGCAGCTCCGCAGGGAGAAGCACAGATACGCAGTATTTT. The encoded protein is CASSSAGRSTDTQYF.